Shown below are 21 T cell receptor beta chains from a single sample sequenced in a study of blood T cells in healthy people across ages. A J-beta primer mix and a sample-barcoded 5' primer were used in a second PCR of about 6 to 12 cycles. TCRdb re-analysed the 5' RACE reads in MiXCR, keeping a single row per CDR3 protein. This table has more than 800,000 distinct CDR3 sequences, under 45% appearing once. Sequenced input: blood. The source is a woman aged 60-75 years in good health.

The V and J genes are TRBV2 and TRBJ2-4; TRBD1 or TRBD2 may be the D gene (6 bases each). This CDR3 spans 16 amino acids. V gave up 7 bases and J gave up 11 bases, with 27 bases separating them. From germline, CDR1 is SNHLY and CDR2 FYNNEI. CDR3 DNA: TGTGCCAGCAAAGGGAGAGTAGGGGGAGAGGAGGGCTTTCAGTACTTC. Translating it yields CASKGRVGGEEGFQYF.

This clonotype was seen only a few times. The genes are TRBV7-2 and TRBJ2-5; maybe TRBD1 (6 bases). CDR1 and CDR2 (germline): SGHTA, FQGNSA. This CDR3 contains 15 residues. Deletions cut 5 bases from V and 5 bases from J, with 18 bases between. DNA of the CDR3: TGTGCCAGCAGCCAATCGACAGGATTAGTGGAGACCCAGTACTTC. This gives the protein CASSQSTGLVETQYF.

This chain connects TRBV20-1 to TRBJ2-3; 10 bases agree with TRBD2. The V gene end was trimmed by 6 bases and the J gene end by 7 bases; junction bases not matched to a gene: 13. This CDR3 region has 15 residues. CDR1 is DFQATT and CDR2 is SNEGSKA in the germline V gene (reference sequence). CDR3 sequence: CSAQDSSGSIYTQYF. The CDR3 coding sequence is TGCAGTGCCCAAGACTCTAGCGGGAGTATATATACGCAGTATTTT.

The V call is TRBV9, the J call TRBJ2-1, with a possible D match to TRBD1 (6 bases). V lost 0 bases, J lost 0 bases, and 13 bases lay in between. The CDR3 runs 17 residues. Germline CDR1 SGDLS, CDR2 YYNGEE. CDR3 sequence (DNA): TGTGCCAGCAGCGTAGTTGGGACACAAGACTCCTACAATGAGCAGTTCTTC. It translates to CASSVVGTQDSYNEQFF.

This chain joins TRBV2 and TRBJ2-6; unclear D gene. V dropped 3 bases and J dropped 5 bases, with 11 bases sitting between them. Per germline, CDR1 SNHLY and CDR2 FYNNEI. The CDR3 runs to 15 residues. In DNA form, the CDR3 reads TGTGCCAGCAGTGAGGTAAAGGGTTGGGCCAACGTCCTGACTTTC. Its protein is CASSEVKGWANVLTF.

This clonotype has ten or more counts. This chain joins TRBV12-3 or TRBV12-4 and TRBJ2-1, with unresolved D. The CDR3 runs to 14 residues. V was pared by 7 bases and J by 0 bases, with 10 bases between. The CDR3 DNA reads TGTGCCAGCACACTGGCTCGCTCCTACAATGAGCAGTTCTTC. It encodes CASTLARSYNEQFF.

The CDR3 DNA sequence: TGTGCCAGCAGCTTAGACAACTACAATGAGCAGTTCTTC. This codes for CASSLDNYNEQFF. This chain uses TRBV7-2 with TRBJ2-1; unclear D gene. Deletions cut 1 base from V and 3 bases from J, with 4 bases between. The CDR3 sequence is 13 residues long. Germline V gene lookup returns CDR1 SGHTA and CDR2 FQGNSA.

The J gene is TRBJ2-7, the V gene TRBV12-3 or TRBV12-4; 8 bases fit TRBD2. Trimming cost V 5 bases and J 3 bases; bases outside gene matches: 9. This CDR3 is 15 amino acids long. The CDR3 protein is CASSKAGAYRYEQYF. The CDR3 DNA sequence: TGTGCCAGCAGTAAAGCGGGGGCCTATCGCTACGAGCAGTACTTC.

The CDR3, as DNA: TGTGCCATCAGGGGCCAACAGGACCTGTTGTACGAGCAGTACTTC. The encoded protein is CAIRGQQDLLYEQYF. V is TRBV10-3 and J is TRBJ2-7, with D perhaps matching TRBD1 (5 bases). The length of the CDR3 is 15 residues. Trimming stripped 6 bases from V and 4 bases from J, with 19 bases between. Germline V gives CDR1 ENHRY, CDR2 SYGVKD.

The chain recombines TRBV4-1 with TRBJ2-1; D unclear. The V and J ends lost 0 bases and 9 bases respectively, with 15 bases between them. The V gene's germline CDR1 is MGHRA and CDR2 YSYEKL. This CDR3 contains 15 residues. CDR3 region: CASSQDSNAWREQFF. CDR3 DNA: TGCGCCAGCAGCCAAGATTCTAACGCGTGGCGTGAGCAGTTCTTC.

Concerning this clonotype itself: One junction end disagrees with the germline gene, perhaps due to a read error. J is TRBJ2-3 and V is TRBV11-2; D uncertain. CDR1 and CDR2 (germline): SGHAT, FQNNGV. The CDR3 loop spans 15 amino acids. The CDR3 DNA follows: TGTGCCCGCAGCTCCCTCCTAACGAGCACAGATACGCAGTATTTT. It specifies CARSSLLTSTDTQYF.

This clonotype was detected only a few times. The CDR3 DNA reads as TGCAGCGTTGATGCCGGTTCCTACGAGCAGTACTTC. This codes for CSVDAGSYEQYF. The chain joins TRBV29-1 to TRBJ2-7; D gene unclear. V shed 3 bases and J shed 1 base, with 7 bases lying between them. This CDR3 is 12 amino acids long. Germline-derived CDR1 and CDR2 are SQVTM and ANQGSEA.

The gene calls are TRBV7-3 and TRBJ2-2, with TRBD1 matching over 8 bases. The CDR3 totals 16 residues. From germline, CDR1 is SGHTA and CDR2 FQGTGA. V lost 5 bases and J lost 1; bases outside the gene matches: 6. DNA for the CDR3: TGTGCCAGCAGCAGTACAGGGGGATGGAACACCGGGGAGCTGTTTTTT. It specifies CASSSTGGWNTGELFF.

This clonotype came up many times. The J gene is TRBJ1-3, the V gene TRBV6-6; D is undetermined. The CDR3 sequence is 15 residues long. Germline lookup yields CDR1 MNHNY and CDR2 SVGAGI (reference sequence). The germline V and J ends were trimmed by 0 bases and 3 bases, with 9 bases remaining between them. The CDR3 loop reads CASSYSEGGGNTIYF. The CDR3 DNA is TGTGCCAGCAGTTACTCGGAGGGTGGTGGAAACACCATATATTTT.

In this sample, this clonotype turned up a few times. The V and J genes are TRBV27 and TRBJ2-3; D is perhaps TRBD1 or TRBD2 (6 bases each). Trimming stripped 4 bases from V and 0 bases from J, with 8 bases between. CDR3 length equals 14 residues. The germline V gene has CDR1 MNHEY and CDR2 SMNVEV (reference sequence). As DNA, the CDR3 is TGTGCCAGCAGTTGGGGGGCTAGCACAGATACGCAGTATTTT. It translates to CASSWGASTDTQYF.

In this sample, this clonotype turned up a few times. The CDR3, as DNA: TGTGCCAGCAGTTTAGCGCGGACGAGCGGGGCTTTCTTT. It codes for CASSLARTSGAFF. The chain is built from TRBV12-3 or TRBV12-4 and TRBJ1-1; no clear D gene. V lost 0 bases, J lost 11 bases, and 13 bases lay in between. The CDR3 runs to 13 residues.

Concerning this clonotype itself: This clone may be a read error of a much larger clone one base away. The rearrangement uses TRBV10-3 and TRBJ2-7, with 11 bases lining up with TRBD2. The CDR3 totals 15 residues. Germline V lookup: CDR1 ENHRY, CDR2 SYGVKD. The CDR3 reads CAISSPGLAAYGQYF. The CDR3 DNA is TGTGCCATCAGTTCCCCGGGACTAGCGGCCTACGGGCAGTACTTC.

The chain couples TRBV30 to TRBJ1-2; a weak D match, TRBD1 (5 bases). V was pared by 2 bases and J by 8 bases, with 21 bases between. Germline V gene lookup returns CDR1 GTSNPN and CDR2 SVGIG (reference sequence). The length of the CDR3 is 15 residues. The CDR3, as DNA: TGTGCCTGGAGTCCGACGATTAGGGGAGTAGGGGGCTACACCTTC. Translation: CAWSPTIRGVGGYTF.

The V gene is TRBV20-1, the J gene TRBJ1-4; D unresolved. Germline loops: CDR1 DFQATT, CDR2 SNEGSKA (reference sequence). This CDR3 is 13 amino acids long. Trimming shortened V by 4 bases and J by 5 bases, and 11 bases separated the two germline ends. The CDR3 reads CSANGLTNEKLFF. The CDR3, as DNA: TGCAGTGCTAACGGACTGACGAATGAAAAACTGTTTTTT.

J is TRBJ2-6 and V is TRBV20-1; D gene unclear. Germline assignment: CDR1 DFQATT and CDR2 SNEGSKA (reference sequence). V lost 7 bases to trimming and J lost 0 bases, with 10 bases between them. CDR3 size: 14 residues. This CDR3 reads CSVPEVSGANVLTF. CDR3 bases: TGCAGTGTTCCTGAAGTCTCTGGGGCCAACGTCCTGACTTTC.

The genes are TRBV20-1 and TRBJ1-1; 8 nucleotides align to TRBD1. Germline V gene lookup returns CDR1 DFQATT and CDR2 SNEGSKA (reference sequence). Trimming at V came to 3 bases and at J to 1 base, leaving 4 bases not matched to a gene. The CDR3 totals 14 residues. The CDR3 DNA is TGCAGTGCTAGGGCAGGGGGCAAGAACACTGAAGCTTTCTTT. Its protein product is CSARAGGKNTEAFF.